Listed below are T cell receptor beta chains from one sample, sequenced in a study of control samples from healthy donors and cancer patients. Clones were read by immunoSEQ multiplex PCR, and TCRdb kept only the in-frame ones, dropping some. The sample shows 150,000 to 200,000 clones, roughly 91% of them seen only once. The sequencing input was blood. Every receptor here comes from a woman under 40 in good health. Each CDR3 is given without its conserved first and last residue.

ASSLAEAMNTEAF,TRBV7-6,TRBJ1-1
ASSGRSNSPLH,TRBV9,TRBJ1-6
ASSNPGQGFTDTQY,TRBV28,TRBJ2-3
ASSYGTGNNSPLH,TRBV6-5,TRBJ1-6
ASSGGYEQY,TRBV25-1,TRBJ2-7
ASCRTGAYEQY,TRBV6-6,TRBJ2-7
ASSYGRVSNEKLF,TRBV28,TRBJ1-4
ASSLHDGYSGNTIY,TRBV7-7,TRBJ1-3
AWSVGGNQPQH,TRBV30,TRBJ1-5
ASGLAGQASFWRTEAF,TRBV12-5,TRBJ1-1
ASSLVGGSGANVLT,TRBV7-2,TRBJ2-6
ASSPGVTGELF,TRBV3-1/TRBV3-2,TRBJ2-2
ASSVQGVAYNEQF,TRBV7-2,TRBJ2-1
ASSLVGGTEAF,TRBV12-3/TRBV12-4,TRBJ1-1
ASSDRVGSPLH,TRBV6-4,TRBJ1-6
ASSPHPQETQY,TRBV9,TRBJ2-5
ASSVALGSENSPLH,TRBV9,TRBJ1-6